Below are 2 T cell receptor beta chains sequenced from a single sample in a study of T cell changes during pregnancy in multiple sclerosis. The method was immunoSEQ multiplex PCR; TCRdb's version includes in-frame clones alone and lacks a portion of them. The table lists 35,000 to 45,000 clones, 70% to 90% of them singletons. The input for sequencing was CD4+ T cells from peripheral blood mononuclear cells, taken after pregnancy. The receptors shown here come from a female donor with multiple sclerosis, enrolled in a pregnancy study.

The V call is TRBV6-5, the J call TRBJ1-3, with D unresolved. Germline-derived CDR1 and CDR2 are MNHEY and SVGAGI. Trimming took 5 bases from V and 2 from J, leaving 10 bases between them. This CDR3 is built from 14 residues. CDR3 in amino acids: CASSLPGAGNTIYF. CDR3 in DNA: TGTGCCAGCAGTCTCCCCGGGGCTGGAAACACCATATATTTT.

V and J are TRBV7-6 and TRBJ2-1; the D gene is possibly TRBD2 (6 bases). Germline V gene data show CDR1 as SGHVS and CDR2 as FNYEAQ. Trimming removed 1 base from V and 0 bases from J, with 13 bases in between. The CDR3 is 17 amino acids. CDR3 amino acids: CASSLEWRRDSYNEQFF. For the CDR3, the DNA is TGTGCCAGCAGCTTAGAGTGGAGGCGGGACTCCTACAATGAGCAGTTCTTC.